Detailed here is one TCR beta chain. A few counts support this clone. The specificity of this receptor is unknown. No base-level quality is on record; no much larger clone is a single base apart. This sample was included in a study of cytomegalovirus exposure and HLA in healthy donors (dated by TCRdb to the late 2010s). The study in broad terms: An earlier analysis of approximately 640 of the donors reported 276 Gb of sequence data and around 120 million unique TCR beta sequences from some 180 million T cells. An early release covering approximately 600 HLA-typed donors comprised about 310 gigabases of sequencing data and about 90 million unique TCR sequences. Of the approximately 400 genotyped donors, 80% to 90% were placed in the genetic ancestry cluster associated with self-reported Caucasian donors. The study aimed to test whether signatures of past pathogen exposure could be identified by cataloging public T cell receptors. The study profiled the T cell repertoires of 666 subjects by immunosequencing and related them to cytomegalovirus serostatus. Besides the first cohort of around 670 subjects, a separate validation cohort made up of over a hundred different subjects was used. To predict cytomegalovirus infection status, the study combined high-throughput TCR immunosequencing, statistical association of individual TCRs with disease status, and machine learning. A later analysis re-examined previously published TCR beta repertoires from 600 to 700 donors and added high-resolution HLA genotyping to investigate patterns of TCR occurrence. Rather than drawing on any new phenotypic data, the later analysis identified candidate immune exposures from TCR beta sequences and the way those sequences occurred across donors. An earlier analysis of some 500 of the donors applied high-throughput TCR beta sequencing to assess whether each TCR beta V gene segment acted as functional or pseudogenic. Donor age, sex, ethnicity and CMV serostatus were compiled together with the repertoire data. Genome-wide SNP genotypes for about 60% of the roughly 700 donors were used in a later genetic analysis, which treated that subset as a discovery cohort. All discovery cohort repertoires had been generated using a single sequencing platform. HLA typing included class I and class II loci at four-digit resolution. The number of donors typed differed by locus, with 629-630 for A, B, C, DRB1 and DQB1, more than 500 for DQA1, 600 to 610 for DPA1, and 450 to 480 for DPB1. Four or five DR-DQ haplotypes were handled as single units for association and clustering because linkage in the cohort was strong. Across around 400 genotyped donors of the cohort, an average of approximately 240,000 unique TCR beta nucleotide sequences per donor were sequenced, and around 19% of those sequences were non-productive.

The receptor library was made with the immunoSEQ multiplex PCR assay. For the multiplex PCR, a mixture combining 60 forward primers for TCR Vbeta segments and 13 reverse primers for TCR Jbeta segments was used. The CDR3 region of rearranged TCR beta genes was amplified from genomic DNA with a multiplex PCR assay. The Illumina HiSeq System was used to sequence the amplified TCR beta libraries as 87-base-pair reads. Per the source publication's procedure: In a later analysis, tens of millions of unique TCR beta chains were counted across the approximately 620 repertoires, and roughly 11 million of these chains were shared by at least two donors. Raw reads were error-corrected and collapsed into unique sequences with a nearest-neighbor algorithm that merged closely related sequences to remove PCR and sequencing errors. V, D and J gene segments were assigned by aligning CDR3 sequences to IMGT reference sequences. For a sequence to be retained, a match of at least six nucleotides was required to both a V gene segment and a J gene segment. Rearrangements were called productive when the CDR3 lacked stop codons and stayed in frame with V and J; all others were non-productive. CDR3 was defined according to IMGT convention as the region running from the second conserved V-encoded cysteine to the conserved J-encoded phenylalanine. The earlier analysis of 500 to 650 of the donors excluded any sequence lacking an unambiguous match to a single V gene segment. An earlier analysis of 587 of the donors called V segments functional above 56.7% productive rearrangements and segregating when the between-donor standard deviation exceeded 5%. A statistical classification framework was built to diagnose cytomegalovirus status from the catalog of TCR beta chain sequences. In a later analysis, TCR nucleotide sequences were compared against IMGT/GENE-DB human TR gene sequences so that V and J genes could be assigned. In a later analysis, CDR3 sequences and most-parsimonious VDJ recombination scenarios were assigned using the TCRdist pipeline. A later analysis defined each TCR beta chain by its CDR3 amino acid sequence plus V-gene family, and excluded reads lacking a unique V-gene family. A later analysis removed 500 to 600 highly shared, low-generation-probability nucleotide sequences to deal with suspected cross-contamination and a sequencing artifact. For each public chain, a later analysis derived a clonal expansion index from normalized ranks of inferred template counts within each repertoire. In a later analysis, generation probabilities were computed with a VDJ recombination model fitted to out-of-frame rearrangements, and the resulting probabilities were checked against IGoR. In a later analysis, hypergeometric tests were used to score TCR-TCR, TCR-HLA and TCR-CMV co-occurrence, with a repertoire-size bias correction applied to TCR pairs. To estimate false discovery rates, a later analysis permuted the HLA or CMV assignments 20 times. In a later analysis, co-occurring TCRs were grouped with DBSCAN, and TCRdist sequence similarity was added when clustering was performed within HLA-allele-positive subsets. For co-occurrence clustering, repertoires with fewer than 30,000 or more than 120,000 public chains were excluded, along with a handful of repertoires with anomalous nucleotide sharing. TCRdb's version of the immuneACCESS table is confined to in-frame rearrangements and falls short of the full clone set. An unresolved V gene accounts for under half of the shortfall where checked; the remainder is of unknown origin. Clonal size and the V and J genes are those of that table, whereas D and trimming came from the DNA. This sample holds fewer than 200,000 clones; around 81% were observed only once. 2.2% of the sample belongs to the ten largest clones.

Spanning cysteine to phenylalanine, the CDR3 consists of 14 amino acids. Only CDR3 DNA remains: 42 bases, in frame from the first base. The cohort was made up of 666 healthy bone marrow donors. Cohort members were all nominally healthy when sampled, although unrecorded immune exposures were likely present. The donor tested CMV seronegative, placing the donor among the 350 to 400 seronegative members of the cohort. A peripheral blood sample was collected from each donor, and TCR beta sequencing was performed on peripheral blood mononuclear cells. Genomic DNA was extracted from the blood cell samples with the Qiagen DNeasy Blood Extraction Kit. What the research found in general, with its limitations: Some IMGT-functional V segments, including TRBV6-2 and TRBV6-3, could not be told apart with the 87-base-pair reads, so those segments were excluded. In a later analysis, the rate of TCR association differed among HLA loci, with DRB1 alleles having the most associated TCRs and HLA-C alleles having the fewest. The classifier was reported to diagnose cytomegalovirus status with high specificity and sensitivity in both the original and validation cohorts. Because HLA typing was unavailable for some donors at each locus, only the typed subset was used in association tests. The study listed 150 to 200 TCR beta chains as associated with cytomegalovirus. An earlier analysis of several hundred of the donors showed that most TCR beta V segments appeared in productive rearrangements either about 90% or about 30% of the time, which broadly matched IMGT annotations. Across donors, most TCR sequences were observed very rarely, whereas some public TCRs were present in many individuals. In vitro tests confirmed that three of the cytomegalovirus-associated TCR beta chains recognize cytomegalovirus antigens. CMV serostatus was the only immune exposure information available for the cohort. The earlier analysis of nearly 600 of the donors excluded some 15 rarely observed V segments, including chromosome 9 orphons, because counts were too low. The authors suggested that the approach could potentially be generalized to other disease states and immunological phenotypes. Linkage disequilibrium might explain the correlated functional status among segregating V segments, but an unknown experimental factor could not be ruled out. According to a later genetic analysis, donors in an Asian-associated ancestry cluster had fewer N-insertions in productive TCRs than the approximately 630-donor mean. According to a later analysis, most CMV-associated TCR beta chains appeared to be HLA-restricted, and the HLA associations seemed to be driven largely by CMV exposure. In a later analysis, HLA-associated TCR beta chains showed more clonal expansion and lower generation probabilities than non-associated chains that were equally common. In a later analysis, several top co-occurrence clusters were reported to appear linked to parvovirus B19, influenza, CMV and Epstein-Barr virus. The sequencing pipeline was judged likely to have produced a cluster of highly shared sequence variants as a technical artifact. Specific HLA alleles were associated with 15,000 to 20,000 TCR beta sequences at a false discovery rate of 0.05 in a later analysis. Only TCR beta chains were sequenced in this cohort, and the absence of alpha or paired-chain data limited detectable features. Assigning TCR associations to individual alleles was difficult when HLA alleles, especially DR and DQ, strongly co-occurred. A further reported finding was that TCR beta sequences accurately predicted the HLA-A and HLA-B alleles for most subjects in the first cohort. Sequencing depth was assumed to be roughly uniform across donors in the presence/absence analyses, though that assumption may not hold. An association between a missense DCLRE1C variant and V-gene and J-gene trimming of TCR beta chains was found in a later genetic analysis and replicated in an independent cohort.

This receptor was obtained from a woman in her twenties or thirties in good health and CMV-seronegative. The chain is encoded by TRBV21-1 joined to TRBJ2-1; the D segment call TRBD2 is taken from the table without a DNA check. TRBV21-1 constitutes a pseudogene. Input material: PBMCs. The DNA is as follows: TGTGCCAGCAGCAACCCTAGTCGCGACAATGAGCAGTTCTTC. It codes for CASSNPSRDNEQFF.